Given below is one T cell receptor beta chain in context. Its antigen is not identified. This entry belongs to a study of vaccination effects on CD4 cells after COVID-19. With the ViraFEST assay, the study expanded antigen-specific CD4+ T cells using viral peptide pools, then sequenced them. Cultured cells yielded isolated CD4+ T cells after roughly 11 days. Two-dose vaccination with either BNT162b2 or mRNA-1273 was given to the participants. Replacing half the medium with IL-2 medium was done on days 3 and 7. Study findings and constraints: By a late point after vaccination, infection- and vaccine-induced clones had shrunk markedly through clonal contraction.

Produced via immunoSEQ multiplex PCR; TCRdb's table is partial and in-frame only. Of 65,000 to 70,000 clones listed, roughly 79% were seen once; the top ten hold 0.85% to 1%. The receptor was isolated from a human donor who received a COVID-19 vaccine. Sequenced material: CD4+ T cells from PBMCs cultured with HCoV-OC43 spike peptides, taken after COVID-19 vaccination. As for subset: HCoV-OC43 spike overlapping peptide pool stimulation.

This chain's CDR3 is CASSGQVLAKNIQYF. The CDR3 nucleotides are TGTGCCAGCAGCGGACAGGTCCTAGCCAAAAACATTCAGTACTTC. The chain is built from TRBV7-2 and TRBJ2-4, with 7 nucleotides matching TRBD1. This CDR3 spans 15 amino acids. Germline CDR1 and CDR2: SGHTA and FQGNSA. Losses at the gene ends were 5 bases for V and 0 bases for J; bases not matched to a gene: 4. Drawing the rest from reference TRBV7-2 and TRBJ2-4, the complete variable domain is GAGVSQSPSNKVTEKGKDVELRCDPISGHTALYWYRQSLGQGLEFLIYFQGNSAPDKSGLPSDRFSAERTGGSVSTLTIQRTQQEDSAVYLCASSGQVLAKNIQYFGAGTRLSVL.